The 14 T cell receptor beta chains in this list originate from one sample, sequenced in a study of blood T cells in healthy people across ages. A sample-barcoded 5' primer and a J-beta primer mix were used in a second PCR of roughly 6 to 12 cycles. TCRdb used MiXCR to reprocess the 5' RACE reads, holding one entry per CDR3 protein. The table has 1.5 million to 1.8 million distinct CDR3 sequences, about 42% seen once. Material: blood. The receptors derive from a woman between 18 and 30 years old in good health.

This clonotype showed up just a few times. The V gene is TRBV29-1, the J gene TRBJ2-7; 10 nucleotides align to TRBD1. The CDR3 covers 13 residues. V was pared by 7 bases and J by 4 bases, with 7 bases of the junction left unmatched. The germline gives CDR1 SQVTM, CDR2 ANQGSEA. CDR3 DNA: TGCAGCGCCCGGACAGGGGGGCGTTACGAGCAGTACTTC. As protein: CSARTGGRYEQYF.

The chain links TRBV29-1 to TRBJ2-7; no firm D call. CDR3 length: 12 amino acids. Between the trimmed V and J ends, which lost 3 bases and 4 bases, there was a span of 10 bases. Germline V lookup: CDR1 SQVTM, CDR2 ANQGSEA. CDR3 DNA: TGCAGCGTTGAGAGTACGACGTACGAGCAGTACTTC. Residues: CSVESTTYEQYF.

A note on this clonotype: One end of the junction varies from germline; a read error may be responsible. The gene calls are TRBV12-3 or TRBV12-4 and TRBJ2-5; D is ambiguous. This CDR3 comprises 13 residues. The CDR3 bases are TGTGTCAGCAGTCACAGTTCAAAAGGGACCCAGTACTTC. Translating gives CVSSHSSKGTQYF.

The V and J genes are TRBV9 and TRBJ1-5; the D gene is possibly TRBD1 (5 bases). V lost 4 bases to trimming and J lost 1 base, with 12 bases between them. This CDR3 is 15 amino acids long. The germline CDR1 and CDR2 sequences are SGDLS and YYNGEE. The CDR3 protein is CASSPEGKSNQPQHF. CDR3 DNA: TGTGCCAGCAGCCCCGAGGGGAAGAGCAATCAGCCCCAGCATTTT.

The chain joins TRBV28 to TRBJ1-5; D not resolved. The CDR3 totals 15 residues. V dropped 2 bases and J dropped 7 bases, with 15 bases sitting between them. Germline lookup yields CDR1 MDHEN and CDR2 SYDVKM. The DNA for the CDR3 is TGTGCCAGCAGTTTACCCCTGGTAGTAGGGCAGCCCCAGCATTTT. Amino acids: CASSLPLVVGQPQHF.

This chain connects TRBV5-1 to TRBJ2-3, with 12 positions matching TRBD1. V lost 2 bases, J lost 0 bases, and 10 bases stayed unmatched. The germline V gene encodes CDR1 SGHRS and CDR2 YFSETQ. This CDR3 is built from 19 residues. The CDR3 DNA follows: TGCGCCAGCAGCTTCCGGGACAGGGGGCGATGGACTAGCACAGATACGCAGTATTTT. Translation gives CASSFRDRGRWTSTDTQYF. The whole variable domain, remainder taken from reference TRBV5-1 and TRBJ2-3, is KAGVTQTPRYLIKTRGQQVTLSCSPISGHRSVSWYQQTPGQGLQFLFEYFSETQRNKGNFPGRFSGRQFSNSRSEMNVSTLELGDSALYLCASSFRDRGRWTSTDTQYFGPGTRLTVL.

A remark on this clonotype: An end of the junction differs from the germline gene, which may be a read error. The chain couples TRBV20-1 to TRBJ2-1; 10 bases line up with TRBD2. The CDR3 contains 15 residues. Germline values: CDR1 DFQATT, CDR2 SNEGSKA (reference sequence). This CDR3 reads CSAREGTSDYHEQFF. CDR3 bases: TGCAGTGCTAGAGAAGGGACTAGCGACTACCATGAGCAGTTCTTC.

CDR3 coding DNA: TGTGCCAGCAGGGGAGGACAGGGGTTCTACGAGCAGTACTTC. Protein product: CASRGGQGFYEQYF. The rearrangement links TRBV6-1 to TRBJ2-7, with 9 positions matching TRBD1. Trimming at V came to 6 bases and at J to 3 bases, leaving 6 bases not matched to a gene. Germline CDR1 and CDR2: MNHNS and SASEGT. The CDR3 covers 14 residues.

This clonotype was detected only a few times. The genes are TRBV5-1 and TRBJ2-1; 8 nucleotides align to TRBD2. Germline-derived CDR1 and CDR2 are SGHRS and YFSETQ. CDR3 length equals 17 residues. V trimming: 0 bases; J trimming: 2 bases; junction bases outside the gene matches: 7. CDR3 amino acids: CASSLDSGTLAYNEQFF. In nucleotides, the CDR3 is TGCGCCAGCAGCTTGGATAGCGGGACCCTCGCCTACAATGAGCAGTTCTTC.

V and J are TRBV20-1 and TRBJ1-1; D perhaps matches TRBD1 (6 bases). This CDR3 has 12 residues. Trimming left V 5 bases short and J 11 bases short, with 18 bases between. The germline V gene encodes CDR1 DFQATT and CDR2 SNEGSKA (reference sequence). The CDR3: CSALLQGPRAFF. The CDR3 DNA is TGCAGTGCTTTACTACAGGGTCCCAGGGCTTTCTTT.

This clonotype was seen more than once but under ten times. The rearrangement links TRBV9 to TRBJ1-5; perhaps TRBD1 as D (5 bases). The germline V and J ends were trimmed by 0 bases and 7 bases, with 14 bases remaining between them. There are 15 residues in the CDR3. CDR1 and CDR2 from the germline V gene are SGDLS and YYNGEE. CDR3 region: CASSVGQFQGQPQHF. The CDR3 DNA sequence: TGTGCCAGCAGCGTAGGGCAATTTCAGGGCCAGCCCCAGCATTTT.

The chain joins TRBV9 to TRBJ2-7; 8 bases map to TRBD2. The CDR3 runs 16 residues. In germline, CDR1 is SGDLS, CDR2 YYNGEE. V gave up 3 bases and J gave up 0 bases; unmatched junction bases: 8. The CDR3 nucleotides read TGTGCCAGCAGCGAGGGGACCGGGACTAGCTCCTACGAGCAGTACTTC. Translated, it gives CASSEGTGTSSYEQYF.

The chain employs TRBV12-3 or TRBV12-4 and TRBJ1-2, with D maybe TRBD1 (6 bases). CDR3 length: 12 residues. V was trimmed by 6 bases and J by 3 bases, leaving 8 bases between them. This CDR3 reads CASSGQYYGYTF. The CDR3 coding sequence is TGTGCCAGCAGCGGACAGTACTATGGCTACACCTTC.

The V and J genes are TRBV12-3 or TRBV12-4 and TRBJ1-5; D unresolved. CDR3 length: 13 residues. V lost 4 bases and J lost 7, with 11 bases in between. CDR3 loop: CASSWNVGQPQHF. The CDR3 DNA reads TGTGCCAGCAGTTGGAACGTCGGGCAGCCCCAGCATTTT.